One sample yielded the 31 T cell receptor beta chains listed below, sequenced in a study of blood T cell repertoires in COVID-19. Assay: immunoSEQ multiplex PCR; the TCRdb copy retains only in-frame clones and omits some. The sample consists of more than 200,000 clones, 81% of them appearing once. Sequenced input: peripheral blood. These TCRs come from an elderly woman with acute or convalescent COVID-19.

This chain links TRBV6-5 with TRBJ2-3, with D possibly matching TRBD2 (6 bases). The V gene's germline CDR1 is MNHEY and CDR2 SVGAGI. The V and J ends lost 5 bases and 5 bases respectively, with 17 bases between them. This CDR3 contains 15 residues. The CDR3 DNA follows: TGTGCCAGCAGTACAATCCGGGGGAGTGTAGATACGCAGTATTTT. It encodes CASSTIRGSVDTQYF.

A word on this clone: The identical CDR3 is also encoded by other nucleotide sequences in the sample. The chain carries TRBV28 and TRBJ1-2, with TRBD1 matching 10 bases. V gave up 5 bases and J gave up 4 bases; unmatched junction bases: 1. CDR3 length: 13 amino acids. CDR1 is MDHEN, CDR2 SYDVKM, per germline. As DNA, the CDR3 is TGTGCCAGCAGTCGGACAGGGGGCTATGGCTACACCTTC. Amino acid sequence: CASSRTGGYGYTF.

The rearrangement uses TRBV19 and TRBJ2-2, with 11 nucleotides matching TRBD2. This CDR3 is built from 15 residues. From germline, CDR1 is LNHDA and CDR2 SQIVND (reference sequence). V lost 8 bases and J lost 5; bases outside the gene matches: 7. CDR3 nucleotides: TGTGCCAGTTCCTTTCTAGCGGGGGGTACCGGGGAGCTGTTTTTT. It is translated as CASSFLAGGTGELFF.

This sequence joins TRBV28 and TRBJ2-1; D is possibly TRBD1 (6 bases). This CDR3 is 15 amino acids long. The V gene's germline CDR1 is MDHEN and CDR2 SYDVKM. The V and J ends lost 2 bases and 7 bases respectively, with 15 bases between them. The CDR3 nucleotides read TGTGCCAGCAGTTTACAGGGGAAGAAAAGGAATGAGCAGTTCTTC. It is translated as CASSLQGKKRNEQFF.

The V gene is TRBV24-1, the J gene TRBJ2-3; 8 bases are a match to TRBD2. Germline V gene data show CDR1 as KGHDR and CDR2 as SFDVKD. The CDR3 spans 16 residues. V lost 4 bases, J lost 3 bases, and 8 bases stayed unmatched. In DNA, the CDR3 is TGTGCCACCAGTGAGCGACGCGGGGGGTCGACAGATACGCAGTATTTT. It translates to CATSERRGGSTDTQYF.

This chain links TRBV11-2 with TRBJ2-7; D is ambiguous. The germline V and J ends were trimmed by 3 bases and 0 bases, with 12 bases remaining between them. This CDR3 contains 15 residues. Germline-derived CDR1 and CDR2 are SGHAT and FQNNGV. CDR3 in amino acids: CASSLGHVSSYEQYF. CDR3 coding DNA: TGTGCCAGCAGCTTGGGCCACGTCAGCTCCTACGAGCAGTACTTC.

V gene TRBV7-2 combines with J gene TRBJ2-1, with 10 bases that match TRBD1. V gave up 5 bases and J gave up 5 bases; unmatched junction bases: 6. This CDR3 is built from 15 residues. The germline V gene has CDR1 SGHTA and CDR2 FQGNSA. The CDR3 DNA follows: TGTGCCAGCAGCCCCCCGGGACAGGGGAACAATGAGCAGTTCTTC. It translates to CASSPPGQGNNEQFF.

This sequence joins TRBV13 and TRBJ2-7; D is possibly TRBD1 (5 bases). From germline, CDR1 is PRHDT and CDR2 FYEKMQ (reference sequence). Trimming cost V 1 base and J 4 bases, with 14 bases left between them. The CDR3 has 15 amino acids. CDR3 region: CASSLVGRASYEQYF. As DNA, the CDR3 is TGTGCCAGCAGCTTAGTTGGCAGGGCTTCGTACGAGCAGTACTTC.

This chain links TRBV7-2 with TRBJ1-3, with D possibly TRBD1 on 5 matching bases. This CDR3 has 19 residues. The V end lost 4 bases, the J end lost 0 bases, and 22 bases lay between the germline ends. Germline V gives CDR1 SGHTA, CDR2 FQGNSA. CDR3 protein: CASSSLPGGALTSGNTIYF. The CDR3 DNA sequence: TGTGCCAGCAGCTCCCTCCCGGGGGGAGCTCTTACCTCTGGAAACACCATATATTTT. Full variable domain (outside the CDR3, taken from reference TRBV7-2 and TRBJ1-3): GAGVSQSPSNKVTEKGKDVELRCDPISGHTALYWYRQSLGQGLEFLIYFQGNSAPDKSGLPSDRFSAERTGGSVSTLTIQRTQQEDSAVYLCASSSLPGGALTSGNTIYFGEGSWLTVV.

This chain connects TRBV5-6 to TRBJ1-1; TRBD1 matches 8 bases. With V trimmed by 4 bases and J by 3 bases, 2 bases remained unmatched. CDR1 is SGHDT and CDR2 is YYEEEE in the germline V gene. The CDR3 is 13 residues long. The CDR3 nucleotides are TGTGCCAGCAGCGCGGACAGGGACACTGAAGCTTTCTTT. It codes for CASSADRDTEAFF.

The rearrangement links TRBV11-2 to TRBJ1-3; D might be TRBD1 (6 bases). This CDR3 spans 16 amino acids. V lost 3 bases to trimming and J lost 4 bases, with 16 bases between them. Germline values: CDR1 SGHAT, CDR2 FQNNGV. The CDR3 region has the DNA TGTGCCAGCAGCTTTACCCAGGGGTCGGGGGGAAACACCATATATTTT. Amino acid sequence: CASSFTQGSGGNTIYF.

V usage is TRBV5-8 and J usage is TRBJ1-2; maybe TRBD1 (5 bases). The CDR3 extends over 14 amino acids. Per the germline V gene, CDR1 is SGHTS and CDR2 is YDEGEE. Trimming took off 4 bases at V and 4 bases at J, with 14 bases between the two ends. This chain's CDR3 is CASSGRERAYGYTF. The CDR3 nucleotides read TGTGCCAGCAGCGGCAGGGAAAGGGCCTATGGCTACACCTTC.

The J gene is TRBJ1-6, the V gene TRBV5-1; possibly TRBD1 for D (5 bases). V lost 0 bases to trimming and J lost 4 bases, with 11 bases between them. This CDR3 spans 16 amino acids. Germline CDR1 SGHRS, CDR2 YFSETQ. The CDR3: CASSLGQSHYNSPLHF. The CDR3 DNA sequence: TGCGCCAGCAGCTTGGGACAGAGCCATTATAATTCACCCCTCCACTTT.

The J gene is TRBJ1-5, the V gene TRBV3-1 (or the pseudogene TRBV3-2); D not resolved. The CDR3 runs to 15 residues. The ends were cut back, 1 base at V and 5 bases at J, with 12 bases in the middle. CDR1 LGHDT and CDR2 YNNKEL come from the germline V gene (reference sequence). The CDR3 DNA sequence: TGTGCCAGCAGCCAAGGTCGAGGGCGGGATCAGCCCCAGCATTTT. Its protein is CASSQGRGRDQPQHF.

The chain links TRBV14 to TRBJ1-2; D ambiguous. The V gene lost 2 bases and the J gene lost 3 bases, with 7 bases spanning the gap. The CDR3 loop spans 13 amino acids. Germline V gene lookup returns CDR1 SGHDN and CDR2 FVKESK. In nucleotides, the CDR3 is TGTGCCAGCAGCCAATACAGTGACTATGGCTACACCTTC. This sequence encodes CASSQYSDYGYTF.

The chain joins TRBV2 to TRBJ2-6; no clear D gene. This CDR3 has 16 amino acids. V lost 2 bases and J lost 0, with 8 bases in between. CDR1 SNHLY and CDR2 FYNNEI come from the germline V gene. CDR3 region: CASSEHSPSGANVLTF. As DNA, the CDR3 is TGTGCCAGCAGTGAACACAGCCCCTCTGGGGCCAACGTCCTGACTTTC.

The genes are TRBV4-2 and TRBJ2-5; D might be TRBD1 (5 bases). The CDR3 loop spans 15 amino acids. Germline V gives CDR1 LGHNA, CDR2 YNFKEQ. The ends were cut back, 2 bases at V and 13 bases at J, with 23 bases in the middle. CDR3 coding DNA: TGTGCCAGCAGCCAATCGCCTGGGGCTGCAAGTCAGGGGTACTTC. Translation: CASSQSPGAASQGYF.

J is TRBJ2-3 and V is TRBV4-1, with TRBD2 identical over 10 bases. Germline V gene data show CDR1 as MGHRA and CDR2 as YSYEKL. The CDR3 is 16 amino acids. The V gene end was trimmed by 0 bases and the J gene end by 4 bases; junction bases not matched to a gene: 4. Here the CDR3 reads CASSQELAGVSDTQYF. The DNA of the CDR3 is TGCGCCAGCAGCCAAGAGCTAGCGGGAGTTTCAGATACGCAGTATTTT.

This clone appeared a few times. This chain uses TRBV4-2 with TRBJ1-6; D is undetermined. The CDR3 loop spans 17 amino acids. Germline V gene data show CDR1 as LGHNA and CDR2 as YNFKEQ. Between the trimmed V and J ends, which lost 0 bases and 4 bases, there was a span of 13 bases. As DNA, the CDR3 is TGTGCCAGCAGCCAAGAATTATGGGGAGGATATAATTCACCCCTCCACTTT. The encoded protein is CASSQELWGGYNSPLHF.

V is TRBV25-1 and J is TRBJ1-1; TRBD1 is a possible D gene (5 bases). Looked up from germline, CDR1 is MGHDK and CDR2 is SYGVNS. V dropped 3 bases and J dropped 1 base, with 15 bases sitting between them. This CDR3 spans 16 amino acids. This CDR3 is CASSDALGRENTEAFF. DNA of the CDR3: TGTGCCAGCAGTGATGCGTTGGGCAGGGAGAACACTGAAGCTTTCTTT.

This rearrangement joins TRBV2 to TRBJ2-5; D gene unclear. The germline CDR1 and CDR2 sequences are SNHLY and FYNNEI. V dropped 4 bases and J dropped 5 bases, with 5 bases sitting between them. The CDR3 covers 11 residues. In DNA form, the CDR3 reads TGTGCCAGCAGTGTACAGGAGACCCAGTACTTC. Amino acid sequence: CASSVQETQYF.

This rearrangement joins TRBV2 to TRBJ1-2; 7 bases agree with TRBD1. After removal of 5 bases from V and 6 bases from J, the junction contained 9 bases not matched to a gene. The CDR3 runs 14 residues. Germline loops: CDR1 SNHLY, CDR2 FYNNEI. CDR3 in DNA: TGTGCCAGCAGTTTTTTACAGGGGCATGATGGCTACACCTTC. It is translated as CASSFLQGHDGYTF.

The rearrangement joins TRBV6-5 to TRBJ1-1; no definite D call. Trimming took off 6 bases at V and 4 bases at J, with 15 bases between the two ends. Germline loops: CDR1 MNHEY, CDR2 SVGAGI. The length of the CDR3 is 14 residues. The CDR3 region has the DNA TGTGCCAGCAGCCGGCAGGTGGGGAGCACTGAAGCTTTCTTT. Its protein is CASSRQVGSTEAFF.

This clone was counted between two and nine times. The chain uses TRBV7-3 and TRBJ2-7; D uncertain. V lost 1 base, J lost 2 bases, and 6 bases lay in between. Germline V gene lookup returns CDR1 SGHTA and CDR2 FQGTGA. This CDR3 contains 13 residues. The CDR3 DNA sequence: TGTGCCAGCAGCTTAAACCGAGCCTACGAGCAGTACTTC. Encoded protein: CASSLNRAYEQYF.

This clone was recorded a few times. The chain carries TRBV6-5 and TRBJ1-2, with D perhaps TRBD1 (5 bases). Germline V lookup: CDR1 MNHEY, CDR2 SVGAGI. V was pared by 9 bases and J by 4 bases, with 15 bases between. The CDR3 extends over 13 amino acids. CDR3 DNA: TGTGCCAGTAGGAAGGACGGGGGCTATGGCTACACCTTC. Amino acids: CASRKDGGYGYTF.

J is TRBJ2-7 and V is TRBV5-6; D is possibly TRBD2 (6 bases). There are 15 residues in the CDR3. V lost 4 bases and J 0 bases, leaving 14 bases between the germline ends. Germline CDR1 SGHDT, CDR2 YYEEEE. The CDR3 nucleotides read TGTGCCAGCAGCCGGCGGGACCGCTACTCCTACGAGCAGTACTTC. Amino acids: CASSRRDRYSYEQYF.

The gene calls are TRBV7-2 and TRBJ1-6; D gene uncertain. Germline loops: CDR1 SGHTA, CDR2 FQGNSA. The CDR3 is 13 amino acids. Trimming cost V 1 base and J 10 bases, with 8 bases left between them. CDR3: CASSLVVESPLHF. CDR3 in DNA: TGTGCCAGCAGCTTAGTAGTTGAATCACCCCTCCACTTT.

V usage is TRBV6-5 and J usage is TRBJ1-2; the match to TRBD1 covers 7 bases. There are 13 residues in the CDR3. Trimming removed 4 bases from V and 3 bases from J; junction bases left unmatched: 2. Germline V CDR1 and CDR2: MNHEY, SVGAGI. In DNA, the CDR3 is TGTGCCAGCAGTTTAACAGGGGACTATGGCTACACCTTC. Protein: CASSLTGDYGYTF.

The genes are TRBV5-1 and TRBJ1-1; weak D call: TRBD1 (6 bases). The CDR3 extends over 14 amino acids. V was cut by 4 bases and J by 5 bases, with 15 bases left in between. Germline V gene lookup returns CDR1 SGHRS and CDR2 YFSETQ. This CDR3 is CASSTGPRGTEAFF. CDR3 coding DNA: TGCGCCAGCAGCACGGGCCCAAGGGGGACTGAAGCTTTCTTT.

The chain combines TRBV30 with TRBJ2-1; 8 bases are shared with TRBD2. Germline V CDR1 and CDR2: GTSNPN, SVGIG (reference sequence). The CDR3 loop spans 15 amino acids. J was trimmed by 7 bases and V by 0 bases; bases with no gene match: 8. CDR3 DNA: TGTGCCTGGAGTGTAAAACTAGCGGCTTATAATGAGCAGTTCTTC. This gives the protein CAWSVKLAAYNEQFF.

The chain has TRBV7-2 and TRBJ2-1; tentative D call: TRBD1 (6 bases). There are 15 residues in the CDR3. Germline V CDR1 and CDR2: SGHTA, FQGNSA. Between the trimmed V and J ends, which lost 1 base and 5 bases, there was a span of 12 bases. Here the CDR3 reads CASSLGPNRDNEQFF. The DNA for the CDR3 is TGTGCCAGCAGCTTAGGGCCGAACAGGGACAATGAGCAGTTCTTC. The full variable domain, its missing parts supplied by reference TRBV7-2 and TRBJ2-1, is GAGVSQSPSNKVTEKGKDVELRCDPISGHTALYWYRQSLGQGLEFLIYFQGNSAPDKSGLPSDRFSAERTGGSVSTLTIQRTQQEDSAVYLCASSLGPNRDNEQFFGPGTRLTVL.